A single sample gave rise to the 15 T cell receptor beta chains below, sequenced in a study of blood T cell repertoires in COVID-19. The data were produced by immunoSEQ multiplex PCR, yet TCRdb's version contains in-frame clones alone and is incomplete. The sample gives more than 300,000 clones, approximately 88% of which show up once; under 6.5% is in the top ten. Sequenced material: peripheral blood. These receptor sequences come from a man aged 18 to 35 who had recovered from COVID-19.

The chain has TRBV6-5 and TRBJ1-6; perhaps TRBD1 as D (5 bases). The germline V and J ends were trimmed by 6 bases and 8 bases, with 11 bases remaining between them. Germline-derived CDR1 and CDR2 are MNHEY and SVGAGI. The CDR3 contains 13 residues. CDR3 loop: CASSSFRDSPLHF. For the CDR3, the DNA is TGTGCCAGCAGCTCGTTCAGGGATTCACCCCTCCACTTT.

The chain joins TRBV19 to TRBJ2-7; 10 bases fit TRBD2. V gave up 3 bases and J gave up 3 bases; unmatched junction bases: 8. The CDR3 extends over 16 amino acids. Germline CDR1 and CDR2: LNHDA and SQIVND (reference sequence). In nucleotides, the CDR3 is TGTGCCAGTAGTATTCTCGGGACTAGCGTATACTACGAGCAGTACTTC. It yields the protein CASSILGTSVYYEQYF.

The chain couples TRBV7-2 to TRBJ2-7, with 10 positions matching TRBD1. V trimming: 6 bases; J trimming: 1 base; junction bases outside the gene matches: 3. The germline V gene encodes CDR1 SGHTA and CDR2 FQGNSA. CDR3 size: 14 residues. The CDR3 bases are TGTGCCAGCAGATGGACAGGGGGTTCCTACGAGCAGTACTTC. This encodes CASRWTGGSYEQYF. The entire variable domain, with the rest obtained from reference TRBV7-2 and TRBJ2-7, is as follows: GAGVSQSPSNKVTEKGKDVELRCDPISGHTALYWYRQSLGQGLEFLIYFQGNSAPDKSGLPSDRFSAERTGGSVSTLTIQRTQQEDSAVYLCASRWTGGSYEQYFGPGTRLTVT.

The table lists this clone with a count of one. The J gene is TRBJ1-5, the V gene TRBV7-6, with 10 positions matching TRBD1. In germline, CDR1 is SGHVS, CDR2 FNYEAQ. The CDR3 is 17 residues long. Germline trimming cut 5 bases from V and 6 bases from J; bases unmatched to any gene: 13. The CDR3 sequence is CASSPGTGVYRGQPQHF. The DNA for the CDR3 is TGTGCCAGCAGCCCCGGGACAGGGGTTTATCGGGGTCAGCCCCAGCATTTT.

V gene TRBV29-1 combines with J gene TRBJ2-7, with a possible D match to TRBD2 (6 bases). V shed 4 bases and J shed 2 bases, with 15 bases lying between them. CDR3 length: 14 residues. The V gene's germline CDR1 is SQVTM and CDR2 ANQGSEA. The chain's CDR3 is CSVVPGRETYEQYF. DNA for the CDR3: TGCAGCGTTGTCCCGGGACGGGAGACCTACGAGCAGTACTTC.

The CDR3 DNA is TGTGCCAGCAGCTTGCGAGGGCAGTACCACGAGCAGTACTTC. This encodes CASSLRGQYHEQYF. The chain has TRBV5-8 and TRBJ2-7, with D possibly TRBD2 on 5 matching bases. This CDR3 region has 14 residues. The V and J ends lost 1 base and 5 bases respectively, with 13 bases between them. The germline V gene has CDR1 SGHTS and CDR2 YDEGEE.

The chain couples TRBV3-1 (or the pseudogene TRBV3-2) to TRBJ2-7, with D unresolved. CDR3 size: 13 residues. The V gene's germline CDR1 is LGHDT and CDR2 YNNKEL (reference sequence). V shed 7 bases and J shed 1 base, with 11 bases lying between them. CDR3 coding DNA: TGTGCCAGCAAAGGTCCCAGGTCCTACGAGCAGTACTTC. This sequence encodes CASKGPRSYEQYF.

The rearrangement links TRBV7-9 to TRBJ2-5; TRBD1 aligns across 8 bases. Germline V gives CDR1 SEHNR, CDR2 FQNEAQ (reference sequence). The CDR3 extends over 15 amino acids. The V gene end was trimmed by 4 bases and the J gene end by 2 bases; junction bases not matched to a gene: 6. CDR3 DNA: TGTGCCAGCAGCTGGAACGGACAGGGACAAGAGACCCAGTACTTC. Translating it yields CASSWNGQGQETQYF.

To note about this clone: At one boundary the junction diverges from the germline segment, which might be a read error. The chain uses TRBV19 and TRBJ1-2; D possibly corresponds to TRBD1 (6 bases). CDR1 and CDR2 (germline): LNHDA, SQIVND (reference sequence). The CDR3 sequence is 12 residues long. The CDR3 coding sequence is TGTGCCAGTACCAGGGGAGAGGTCGGCTATGCCTTC. It specifies CASTRGEVGYAF.

In DNA form, the CDR3 reads TGTGCCAGTAGTCCCGGGACAGGGGCACCGAACACCGGGGAGCTGTTTTTT. Translation gives CASSPGTGAPNTGELFF. This chain uses TRBV19 with TRBJ2-2; TRBD1 matches 10 bases. The CDR3 has 17 amino acids. The V and J ends lost 5 bases and 0 bases, in that order; junction bases with no gene match: 6. The germline V gene encodes CDR1 LNHDA and CDR2 SQIVND (reference sequence).

J is TRBJ2-3 and V is TRBV6-4; 8 positions agree with TRBD2. The CDR3 is 14 residues long. V gave up 4 bases and J gave up 6 bases; unmatched junction bases: 6. CDR1 MRHNA and CDR2 SNTAGT come from the germline V gene. CDR3 region: CASSVQRESDTQYF. The CDR3 DNA reads as TGTGCCAGCAGTGTTCAGCGGGAGTCTGATACGCAGTATTTT.

The V gene is TRBV6-5, the J gene TRBJ1-5; D is undetermined. Germline CDR1 reads MNHEY; CDR2 reads SVGAGI. V lost 10 bases, J lost 2 bases, and 9 bases lay in between. The CDR3 spans 12 residues. The CDR3 bases are TGTGCCACCCGGAGGGGCAATCAGCCCCAGCATTTT. Its translation is CATRRGNQPQHF.

This clone was counted at least ten times. The CDR3 bases are TGTGCCAGCAGAAGCCGGGATAATTCACCCCTCCACTTT. Protein: CASRSRDNSPLHF. The chain couples TRBV6-5 to TRBJ1-6; D gene ambiguous. This CDR3 is built from 13 residues. Between the trimmed V and J ends, which lost 6 bases and 5 bases, there was a span of 8 bases. Germline V gene sequence: CDR1 MNHEY, CDR2 SVGAGI.

This clone appeared once. This specimen includes other DNA sequences encoding the same CDR3. The V gene is TRBV5-4, the J gene TRBJ2-7; 9 positions match TRBD1. Germline assignment: CDR1 SGHNT and CDR2 YYREEE (reference sequence). The CDR3 length is 14 residues. The V gene end was trimmed by 2 bases and the J gene end by 2 bases; junction bases not matched to a gene: 2. The CDR3 loop is CASSLRDRAYEQYF. The CDR3 DNA is TGTGCCAGCAGCTTAAGGGACAGGGCCTACGAGCAGTACTTC.

This clone was detected only once. The V call is TRBV13, the J call TRBJ2-1; the D gene is possibly TRBD2 (6 bases). Germline assignment: CDR1 PRHDT and CDR2 FYEKMQ (reference sequence). This CDR3 is 14 amino acids long. V dropped 2 bases and J dropped 5 bases, with 10 bases sitting between them. Here the CDR3 reads CASSLWASDNEQFF. The CDR3 nucleotides read TGTGCCAGCAGCTTATGGGCTAGCGACAATGAGCAGTTCTTC.